This T cell receptor beta chain was retrieved from a study of identical twins. Study outcomes and limitations: Conclusions were drawn cross-sectionally by statistical analysis, without following the same donors. Models, which agreed with sharing between unrelated individuals, nonetheless underestimated the out-of-frame TCR alpha sharing seen in monozygotic twins. Sequences that were beta out-of-frame showed weaker excess twin sharing.

After template switching added a universal primer site, the resulting cDNA carried unique molecular identifiers. TCRdb used MiXCR to reprocess the 5' RACE reads, holding one entry per CDR3 protein. Of under 400,000 distinct CDR3 sequences listed, 9% to 10% were seen once; the top ten hold more than 8%. This clonotype has just a few counts. Its antigen is unidentified. CDR1 SGHRS and CDR2 YFSETQ come from the germline V gene. This CDR3 has 14 residues. The ends were cut back, 0 bases at V and 0 bases at J, with 6 bases in the middle. The material sequenced was naive T cells sorted from blood. The receptor comes from a woman aged 45-59 years in good health. The chain uses TRBV5-1 and TRBJ1-2, with D unclear. CDR3 in DNA: TGCGCCAGCAGCTTGGGGGTAGCTAACTATGGCTACACCTTC. Its protein product is CASSLGVANYGYTF.